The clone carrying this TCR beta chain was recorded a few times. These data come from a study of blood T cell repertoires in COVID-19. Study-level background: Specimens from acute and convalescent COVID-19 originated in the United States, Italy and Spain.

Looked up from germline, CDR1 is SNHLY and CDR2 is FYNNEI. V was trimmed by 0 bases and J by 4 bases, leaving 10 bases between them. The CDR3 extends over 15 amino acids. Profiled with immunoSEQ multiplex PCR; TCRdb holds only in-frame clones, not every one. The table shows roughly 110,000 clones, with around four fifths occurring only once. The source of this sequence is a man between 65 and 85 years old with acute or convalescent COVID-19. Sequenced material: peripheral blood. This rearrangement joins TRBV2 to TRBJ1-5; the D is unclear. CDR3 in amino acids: CASSEARGPNQPQHF. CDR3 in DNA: TGTGCCAGCAGTGAAGCGCGAGGCCCTAATCAGCCCCAGCATTTT. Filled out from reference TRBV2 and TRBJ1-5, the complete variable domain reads EPEVTQTPSHQVTQMGQEVILRCVPISNHLYFYWYRQILGQKVEFLVSFYNNEISEKSEIFDDQFSVERPDGSNFTLKIRSTKLEDSAMYFCASSEARGPNQPQHFGDGTRLSIL.